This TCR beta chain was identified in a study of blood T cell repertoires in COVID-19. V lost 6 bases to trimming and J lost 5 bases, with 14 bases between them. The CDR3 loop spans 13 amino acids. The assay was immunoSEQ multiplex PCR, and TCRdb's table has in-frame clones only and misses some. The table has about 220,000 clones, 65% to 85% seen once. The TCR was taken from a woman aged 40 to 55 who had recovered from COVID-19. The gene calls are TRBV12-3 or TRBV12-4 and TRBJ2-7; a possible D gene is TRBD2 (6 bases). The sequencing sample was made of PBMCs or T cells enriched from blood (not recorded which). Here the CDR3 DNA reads TGTGCCAGCAGCTTGTCGCGGGATAACGAGCAGTACGTC. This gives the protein CASSLSRDNEQYV.